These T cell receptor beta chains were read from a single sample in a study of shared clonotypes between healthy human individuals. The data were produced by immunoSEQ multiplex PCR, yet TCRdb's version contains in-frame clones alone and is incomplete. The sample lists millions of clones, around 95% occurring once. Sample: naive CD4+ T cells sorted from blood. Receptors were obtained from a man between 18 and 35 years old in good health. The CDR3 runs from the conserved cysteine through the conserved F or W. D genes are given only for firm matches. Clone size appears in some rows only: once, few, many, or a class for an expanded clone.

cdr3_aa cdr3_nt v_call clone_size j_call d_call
CASSQPGLAGGLETQYF TGCGCCAGCAGTCAACCGGGACTAGCGGGGGGTTTAGAGACCCAGTACTTC TRBV23-1 - TRBJ2-5 TRBD2
CASSTVVGIWNEQFF TGTGCCAGCAGCACCGTTGTCGGGATTTGGAATGAGCAGTTCTTC TRBV7-2 - TRBJ2-1 -
CASFRGGLETQYF TGTGCCAGCTTCCGAGGGGGGCTGGAGACCCAGTACTTC TRBV6-1 - TRBJ2-5 -
CASSLDSGRVNEQYF TGTGCCAGCAGCTTGGATAGCGGGAGGGTAAACGAGCAGTACTTC TRBV5-4 few TRBJ2-7 TRBD2
CASSPYRALEQYF TGTGCCAGCAGTCCTTACCGGGCTCTCGAGCAGTACTTC TRBV5-5 - TRBJ2-7 -
CAWRTPNNEKLFF TGTGCCTGGCGGACGCCAAATAATGAAAAACTGTTTTTT TRBV30 - TRBJ1-4 -
CASRPTGSQETQYF TGTGCCAGCCGACCTACAGGTTCTCAAGAGACCCAGTACTTC TRBV6-1 - TRBJ2-5 -
CASSYADRGGTEAFF TGTGCCAGCAGTTACGCCGACAGGGGGGGCACTGAAGCTTTCTTT TRBV6-5 - TRBJ1-1 TRBD1
CASSVGTASLNEQFF TGTGCCAGTAGTGTAGGGACAGCATCCCTCAATGAGCAGTTCTTC TRBV19 once TRBJ2-1 TRBD1
CASSSIAGGPHEQFF TGCGCCAGCAGCTCTATAGCGGGAGGGCCCCATGAGCAGTTCTTC TRBV5-1 - TRBJ2-1 TRBD2
CASRVGSSHNSPLHF TGTGCCAGCAGGGTCGGGAGTTCGCATAATTCACCCCTCCACTTT TRBV27 - TRBJ1-6 -
CASSGLAGGQETQYF TGTGCCAGCAGCGGGCTAGCGGGGGGTCAAGAGACCCAGTACTTC TRBV27 - TRBJ2-5 TRBD2
CASSYSQGPGYGYTF TGTGCCAGCAGTTACTCACAGGGACCGGGCTATGGCTACACCTTC TRBV6-5 - TRBJ1-2 -
CASSEALTGEAFF TGTGCCAGCAGTGAAGCGCTGACAGGGGAGGCTTTCTTT TRBV6-1 - TRBJ1-1 TRBD1
CASSEAGTGGNTEAFF TGTGCCAGCAGTGAAGCGGGGACAGGGGGGAACACTGAAGCTTTCTTT TRBV6-1 - TRBJ1-1 TRBD1
CAWSQDLGSTDTQYF TGTGCCTGGAGTCAAGATCTAGGGAGCACAGATACGCAGTATTTT TRBV30 - TRBJ2-3 -
CASSESRPSTDTQYF TGTGCCAGCAGTGAATCACGCCCTAGCACAGATACGCAGTATTTT TRBV25-1 - TRBJ2-3 -
CASSLEGRGEQYF TGTGCCAGCAGCTTAGAAGGTAGGGGGGAGCAGTACTTC TRBV13 - TRBJ2-7 -
CASSISGGAVETQYF TGCGCCAGCAGCATCAGCGGGGGGGCAGTGGAGACCCAGTACTTC TRBV4-1 - TRBJ2-5 TRBD2
CASSPPAGGPTYNEQFF TGTGCCAGCTCACCACCAGCAGGAGGTCCTACCTACAATGAGCAGTTCTTC TRBV18 - TRBJ2-1 -
CASSPTSGSVTGELFF TGTGCCAGCAGCCCAACTAGCGGGAGTGTCACCGGGGAGCTGTTTTTT TRBV7-2 once TRBJ2-2 TRBD2
CASRGQRTGELFF TGTGCCAGCAGGGGTCAGCGCACCGGGGAGCTGTTTTTT TRBV2 - TRBJ2-2 -
CASSLRPTDIYGYTF TGTGCCAGCAGCTTGCGGCCTACTGATATCTATGGCTACACCTTC TRBV7-8 - TRBJ1-2 -
CASRRTVATNEKLFF TGTGCCAGCAGACGGACAGTTGCAACTAATGAAAAACTGTTTTTT TRBV5-6 - TRBJ1-4 -
CASSFQGPSGNTIYF TGTGCCAGCAGCTTTCAGGGGCCCTCTGGAAACACCATATATTTT TRBV7-9 - TRBJ1-3 -
CAGRGTNEKLFF TGTGCCGGCAGGGGAACTAATGAAAAACTGTTTTTT TRBV30 once TRBJ1-4 -
CASSLELGGSYEQYF TGTGCCAGCAGCTTGGAGCTAGGCGGCTCCTACGAGCAGTACTTC TRBV5-4 - TRBJ2-7 -
CASPPENQPQHF TGCGCCAGCCCCCCGGAGAATCAGCCCCAGCATTTT TRBV4-1 few TRBJ1-5 -
CAISERILGGGNYGYTF TGTGCCATCAGTGAGAGAATCCTTGGGGGTGGTAACTATGGCTACACCTTC TRBV10-3 - TRBJ1-2 -
CSVTLAGGFKNIQYF TGCAGCGTTACACTAGCGGGAGGGTTCAAAAACATTCAGTACTTC TRBV29-1 - TRBJ2-4 TRBD2
CASSASPGNTGELFF TGTGCCAGCAGCGCCTCTCCGGGCAACACCGGGGAGCTGTTTTTT TRBV9 - TRBJ2-2 -
CASSQVQGRLSGNTIYF TGCGCCAGCAGCCAAGTACAGGGCCGACTCTCTGGAAACACCATATATTTT TRBV4-1 - TRBJ1-3 -
CASTMGKNYEQYF TGTGCCAGCACGATGGGGAAGAATTACGAGCAGTACTTC TRBV5-4 - TRBJ2-7 -
CASSVGGGVIESPLHF TGTGCCAGCAGCGTGGGGGGAGGGGTGATAGAGTCACCCCTCCACTTT TRBV7-9 - TRBJ1-6 -
CASSLSGLWETQYF TGTGCCAGCAGTTTATCGGGATTGTGGGAGACCCAGTACTTC TRBV27 - TRBJ2-5 -
CASSLSGLGYNEQFF TGTGCCAGCAGCTTGTCGGGACTAGGCTACAATGAGCAGTTCTTC TRBV5-4 - TRBJ2-1 TRBD2
CASKGEGPGNSPLHF TGTGCCAGCAAAGGGGAGGGCCCCGGAAATTCACCCCTCCACTTT TRBV2 few TRBJ1-6 -
CASSFESSGGDQFF TGTGCCAGCAGCTTTGAATCGAGCGGAGGGGACCAGTTCTTC TRBV7-2 - TRBJ2-1 -
CASSLVRTPSYNEQFF TGTGCCAGCAGCTTAGTCCGGACTCCATCCTACAATGAGCAGTTCTTC TRBV7-8 - TRBJ2-1 -
CASSLDGGDGQPQHF TGTGCCAGCAGCTTAGACGGGGGGGACGGTCAGCCCCAGCATTTT TRBV7-2 - TRBJ1-5 -
CASSPGEATEAFF TGTGCCAGCTCACCGGGGGAGGCCACTGAAGCTTTCTTT TRBV18 - TRBJ1-1 -
CASSYGGSEAFF TGTGCCAGCAGTTACGGGGGCTCTGAAGCTTTCTTT TRBV6-5 - TRBJ1-1 -
CAWSTGGNQPQHF TGTGCCTGGAGTACGGGGGGTAATCAGCCCCAGCATTTT TRBV30 - TRBJ1-5 -
CSVGQGSDTQYF TGCAGCGTTGGACAGGGTTCAGATACGCAGTATTTT TRBV29-1 - TRBJ2-3 TRBD1
CASMLDRGRGAFF TGTGCCAGTATGCTCGACAGGGGGCGCGGAGCTTTCTTT TRBV28 - TRBJ1-1 TRBD1
CASSWVAGVTTEAFF TGTGCCAGCAGTTGGGTAGCAGGGGTAACCACTGAAGCTTTCTTT TRBV6-5 - TRBJ1-1 -